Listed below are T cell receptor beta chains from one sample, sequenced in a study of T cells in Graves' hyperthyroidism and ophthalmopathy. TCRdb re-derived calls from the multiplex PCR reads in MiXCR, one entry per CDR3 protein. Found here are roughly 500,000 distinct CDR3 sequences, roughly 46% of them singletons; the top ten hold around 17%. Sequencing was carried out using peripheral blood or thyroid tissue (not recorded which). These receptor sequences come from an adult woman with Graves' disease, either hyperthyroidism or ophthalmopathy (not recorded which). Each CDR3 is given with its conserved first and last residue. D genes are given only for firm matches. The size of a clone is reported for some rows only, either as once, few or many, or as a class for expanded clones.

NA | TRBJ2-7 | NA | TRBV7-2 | TGTGCCAGCGGGGCCAGCCTCTACGAGCAGTACTTC | CASGASLYEQYF
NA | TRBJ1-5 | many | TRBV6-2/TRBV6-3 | TGTGCCACTAGGGACCTTGGGCCCAATCAGCCCCAGCATTTT | CATRDLGPNQPQHF
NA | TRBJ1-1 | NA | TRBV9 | TGTGCCAGCAGCGTAGTGGGAAACATGAACACTGAAGCTTTCTTT | CASSVVGNMNTEAFF
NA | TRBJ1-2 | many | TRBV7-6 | TGTGCCAGCAGCTTATCGGGGGCCCAGGACTATGGCTACACCTTC | CASSLSGAQDYGYTF
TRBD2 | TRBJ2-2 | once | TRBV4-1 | TGCGCCAGCAGCCTAGGGACTATCGCGAACACCGGGGAGCTGTTTTTT | CASSLGTIANTGELFF
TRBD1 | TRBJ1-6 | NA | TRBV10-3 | TGTGCCATCAGTGAACTGGGACAGGGAAATTCACCCCTCCACTTT | CAISELGQGNSPLHF
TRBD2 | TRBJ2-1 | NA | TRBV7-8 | TGTGCCAGCAGCCGTCCATCGGGAGGGGTAAATGAGCAGTTCTTC | CASSRPSGGVNEQFF
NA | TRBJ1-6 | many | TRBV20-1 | TGCAGTGCCGACCCCCCGGGTATCGATAATTCACCCCTCCACTTT | CSADPPGIDNSPLHF
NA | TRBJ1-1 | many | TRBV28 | TGTGCCAGCAGTTGGGCAGGGGTAGCTTTCTTT | CASSWAGVAFF
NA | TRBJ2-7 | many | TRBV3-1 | TGTGCCAGCAGCCAAACGGGACTCCAAGAGCAGTACTTC | CASSQTGLQEQYF
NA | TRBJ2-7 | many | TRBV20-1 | TGCAGTGCTCCACGAGACCCGGCACGCTCCGAGCAGTACTTC | CSAPRDPARSEQYF
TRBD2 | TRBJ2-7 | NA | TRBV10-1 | TGCGCCAGCAGTCGAGCGGGAGGTACCTACGAGCAGTACTTC | CASSRAGGTYEQYF
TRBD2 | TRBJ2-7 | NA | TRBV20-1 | TGCAGTTCGCGGGATAGCGGGAGCTACGAGCAGTACTTC | CSSRDSGSYEQYF
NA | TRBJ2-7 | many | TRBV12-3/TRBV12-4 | TGTGCCAGCAACAACGGACGTGGGAGGAGGCCCTACGAGCAGTACTTC | CASNNGRGRRPYEQYF
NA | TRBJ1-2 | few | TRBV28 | TGTGCCAGCAGTTTATACTCGGAGGGGGGCCGCTATGGCTACACCTTC | CASSLYSEGGRYGYTF
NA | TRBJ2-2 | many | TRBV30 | TGTGCCTGGGAGGTGGGCGGGGAGCTGTTTTTT | CAWEVGGELFF
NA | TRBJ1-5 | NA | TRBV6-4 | TGTGCCAGCAGTGACGGGGAGAAGAGTTCCCAGCATTTT | CASSDGEKSSQHF
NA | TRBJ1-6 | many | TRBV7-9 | TGTGCCAGCAGCTCAGGACCCCTCGGGAGTTCACCCCTCCACTTT | CASSSGPLGSSPLHF
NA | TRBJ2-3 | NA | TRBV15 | TGTGCCACCAGCAGCGCGGGAGATACGCAGTATTTT | CATSSAGDTQYF
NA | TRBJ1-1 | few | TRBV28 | TGTGCCAGGAGGTCAGCGAACACTGAAGCTTTCTTT | CARRSANTEAFF
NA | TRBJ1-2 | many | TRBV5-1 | TGCGCCAGCAGCCAGGACCCGGAAGGACACTTGGGGTATGGCTACACCTTC | CASSQDPEGHLGYGYTF
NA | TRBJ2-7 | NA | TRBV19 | TGTGCCAGTAGTATCCGCGCTCGCTACGAGCAGTACTTC | CASSIRARYEQYF
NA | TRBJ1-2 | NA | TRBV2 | TGTGCCAGCAGTGAAGTCTTTTTTGGCTACACCTTC | CASSEVFFGYTF
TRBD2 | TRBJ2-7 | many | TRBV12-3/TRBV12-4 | TGTGCCAGCAGTTTAGTTGCGGGAGCGCATGGGGAGCAGTACTTC | CASSLVAGAHGEQYF
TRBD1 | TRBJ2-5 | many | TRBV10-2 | TGCGCCAGCAGCCGCGGACAGGGGGCAAAAGAGACCCAGTACTTC | CASSRGQGAKETQYF